This is a list of T cell receptor delta chains from one sample in a study of Vδ1+ human thymocytes. TCRdb reran clone calling via CATT on the multiplex PCR reads. The sample shows 54,000 or so delta-chain clones, around a sixth of them seen only once. Sample: Vdelta1+ gamma-delta thymocytes from the thymus. These receptors were collected from a boy less than two years old who had congenital heart surgery. Each CDR3 is given without its conserved first and last residue. D genes are given only for firm matches.

TRDV1	TRDD2	TRDJ1	ALGELFLLFGESADKLI
TRDV3	TRDD3	TRDJ1	AFPTSKPWGIRVNDKLI
TRDV1	TRDD3	TRDJ1	ALGEPGTGGCDKLI
TRDV1	TRDD3	TRDJ1	ALSPPYYDHPQGLGDTNTDKLI
TRDV1	NA	TRDJ1	ALGDNGPSYEWGMTYTDKLI
TRDV1	NA	TRDJ1	ALGEPLYYVTEFSDKLI
TRDV1	NA	TRDJ1	ALGELGRAVREYTDKLI
TRDV1	TRDD3	TRDJ1	ALGELAPTLFLGGNTDKLI
TRDV1	TRDD3	TRDJ1	ALGDYDGRWYWGDGKLI
TRDV1	TRDD3	TRDJ1	ALGELERGIWYAGDYTDKLI
TRDV1	NA	TRDJ1	ALGEPRGIPYTDKLI
TRDV1	TRDD2	TRDJ1	ALGRTFLRGWGAYTDKLI
TRDV1	TRDD3	TRDJ1	ALGDDPAFPHWGSKKLI
TRDV1	TRDD2	TRDJ1	ALGEIGVRPSYPVLGYTDKLI
TRDV1	NA	TRDJ1	ALGEGRPFLLVLGDSGHTDKLI
TRDV1	NA	TRDJ1	ALGESALGTFSLI
TRDV1	TRDD3	TRDJ1	ALGELLWLGDIHTDKLI
TRDV1	TRDD3	TRDJ1	ALGDRTGIRPDDKLI
TRDV2	TRDD3	TRDJ3	ACDIFLLGAGSWDTRQMF
TRDV1	NA	TRDJ1	ALGELCSPSIYKLI
TRAV29/DV5	TRDD2	TRDJ1	AASRFLPVPMNTDKLI
TRDV1	TRDD3	TRDJ1	ALRELDAGIRSDKLI
TRDV1	TRDD3	TRDJ1	ALGERRGYARKLI
TRDV1	TRDD2	TRDJ1	ALGVVSYTYTDKLI
TRDV1	TRDD3	TRDJ1	ALGEGRPSYWGILTDKLI
TRDV2	TRDD3	TRDJ1	ACDTDAPNWGMKADKLI
TRDV1	TRDD3	TRDJ1	ALGEQVWGYKRTDKLI
TRDV1	NA	TRDJ1	ALGEEILPRVLGDKLI
TRDV1	TRDD3	TRDJ1	ALGEGLGPSLIYWGILGTDKLI
TRDV1	NA	TRDJ1	ALGEMGSQGPKGTDKLI